These T cell receptor beta chains were read from a single sample in a study of Ad26.COV2.S vaccination and SARS-CoV-2 variants. Method: immunoSEQ multiplex PCR; TCRdb's copy keeps in-frame clones and lacks some. The table has about 420,000 clones, 70% to 90% seen once. The sample was peripheral blood, taken in a trial of Ad26.COV2.S vaccine versus placebo. These receptors were collected from a person aged 18 to 59 who received the Ad26.COV2.S COVID-19 vaccine or a placebo. Both conserved end residues are part of each CDR3. A D gene is named only where the DNA matches it firmly. A clone size is listed for some rows: how often the clone was seen (once, few, many), or a class if it is expanded.

V	size	D	J	DNA	CDR3
TRBV9	NA	NA	TRBJ2-7	TGTGCCAGCAGCGTAGACCCGGGCCACGAGCAGTACTTC	CASSVDPGHEQYF
TRBV28	once	NA	TRBJ1-5	TGTGCCAGCAGTTACCCCGGGACAATTAGCAATCAGCCCCAGCATTTT	CASSYPGTISNQPQHF
TRBV14	NA	TRBD2	TRBJ2-1	TGTGCCAGCAGCCAACGGGGACTAGCCTACAATGAGCAGTTCTTC	CASSQRGLAYNEQFF
TRBV30	NA	TRBD1	TRBJ2-7	TGTGCCTGGAGCCCCTGGACAGGCAGATACTACGAGCAGTACTTC	CAWSPWTGRYYEQYF
TRBV27	NA	NA	TRBJ1-6	TGTGCCAGCAGTTCCTACCCCTCAGGGTCCCATTCACCCCTCCACTTT	CASSSYPSGSHSPLHF
TRBV27	NA	NA	TRBJ2-3	TGTGCCAGCAGTTCCACGTGGGGCACAGATACGCAGTATTTT	CASSSTWGTDTQYF
TRBV10-3	NA	TRBD1	TRBJ1-1	TGTGCCATCAGTGACCCCGGGACAGCGAACACTGAAGCTTTCTTT	CAISDPGTANTEAFF
TRBV2	NA	NA	TRBJ2-7	TGTGCCAGCAAAAAGGGGCGTGAGAGTTCCTACGAGCAGTACTTC	CASKKGRESSYEQYF
TRBV7-3	NA	TRBD2	TRBJ2-3	TGTGCCAGCAGCTTGACTAGCGGCCTTCCAGATACGCAGTATTTT	CASSLTSGLPDTQYF
TRBV5-8	NA	TRBD2	TRBJ2-1	TGTGCCAGCAGCTTTACACTAGCGGGAGACAATGAGCAGTTCTTC	CASSFTLAGDNEQFF
TRBV5-1	NA	NA	TRBJ2-7	TGCGCCAGCAGCGCGGGGGCCAATTACTACGAGCAGTACTTC	CASSAGANYYEQYF
TRBV23-1	NA	NA	TRBJ1-1	TGCGCCAGCAGTCATGCGACAGGCACTGAAGCTTTCTTT	CASSHATGTEAFF
TRBV19	NA	NA	TRBJ1-6	TGTGCCAGTAGTATAAACCCCGACCGAGATTATAATTCACCCCTCCACTTT	CASSINPDRDYNSPLHF
TRBV7-3	once	TRBD1	TRBJ2-1	TGTGCCAGCAGCTCGCCGGGACAGGGGTACCATGAGCAGTTCTTC	CASSSPGQGYHEQFF
TRBV7-3	NA	NA	TRBJ2-1	TGTGCCAGCAGCTTAGCGGCAGGGTCCTACAATGAGCAGTTCTTC	CASSLAAGSYNEQFF
TRBV4-1	NA	NA	TRBJ2-7	TGCGCCAGCAGCCAAGTAACGAGGGGTGAGCAGTACTTC	CASSQVTRGEQYF
TRBV25-1	NA	TRBD1	TRBJ1-2	TGTGCCAGCAGCAAGACAGGGGCTGACTACACCTTC	CASSKTGADYTF
TRBV25-1	NA	NA	TRBJ2-5	TGTGCCAGCAGGGGAACAGGATTGGAGACCCAGTACTTC	CASRGTGLETQYF